One sample yielded the 5 T cell receptor beta chains listed below, sequenced in a study of blood T cell repertoires in COVID-19. Using immunoSEQ multiplex PCR, the repertoire was profiled, and TCRdb retains in-frame clones only, with some absent. The data hold 15,000 to 20,000 clones, with just over 90% observed a single time. Sequences were obtained from peripheral blood. These receptors all stem from a woman in her 50s with active COVID-19.

A single count supports this clone. The genes are TRBV5-1 and TRBJ2-2; 9 bases are shared with TRBD1. V was clipped by 1 base and J by 3 bases; unmatched bases: 1. This CDR3 has 15 amino acids. Per germline, CDR1 SGHRS and CDR2 YFSETQ. CDR3 sequence reads: CASSLRQGDTGELFF. The CDR3 DNA follows: TGCGCCAGCAGCTTGCGACAGGGGGACACCGGGGAGCTGTTTTTT.

The genes are TRBV24-1 and TRBJ2-1, with 9 bases identical to TRBD1. CDR1 KGHDR and CDR2 SFDVKD come from the germline V gene. CDR3 length equals 16 residues. V lost 3 bases, J lost 3 bases, and 5 bases stayed unmatched. The CDR3 bases are TGTGCCACCAGTGATCATGGGACAGGGATCTACAATGAGCAGTTCTTC. Protein sequence: CATSDHGTGIYNEQFF.

The chain carries TRBV5-6 and TRBJ1-3, with a tentative D call TRBD1 (5 bases). Per germline, CDR1 SGHDT and CDR2 YYEEEE. Trimming took 5 bases from V and 7 from J, leaving 25 bases between them. The CDR3 sequence is 17 residues long. CDR3 loop: CASSPRGTGGRWNTIYF. In nucleotides, the CDR3 is TGTGCCAGCAGTCCTCGTGGGACCGGGGGTCGATGGAACACCATATATTTT.

This clone has just one count. J is TRBJ2-7 and V is TRBV28, with 9 bases lining up with TRBD1. After removal of 4 bases from V and 6 bases from J, the junction contained 10 bases not matched to a gene. The CDR3 is made up of 15 amino acids. Germline V gene lookup returns CDR1 MDHEN and CDR2 SYDVKM. CDR3 sequence reads: CASSSTGTGIGEQYF. The CDR3 DNA reads TGTGCCAGCAGTTCCACCGGGACAGGGATCGGCGAGCAGTACTTC.

This chain joins TRBV10-1 and TRBJ2-2; the match to TRBD2 covers 10 bases. The CDR3 has 14 residues. J lost 6 bases, V lost 6 bases, and 4 bases had no gene match. From germline, CDR1 is WNHNN and CDR2 SYGVQD (reference sequence). The CDR3 DNA is TGCGCCAGCAGGGGACTAGCGACGTCCGGGGAGCTGTTTTTT. It specifies CASRGLATSGELFF.